This T cell receptor (beta chain) was recovered during a study of T cells after yellow fever vaccination. Trimming pared 0 bases from V and 6 bases from J, leaving 6 bases between. CDR3 size: 12 residues. Germline-derived CDR1 and CDR2 are SNHLY and FYNNEI. UMIs were added to TCR cDNA along with a universal primer site when it was made by 5'RACE template switching. TCRdb itself ran the 5' RACE reads through MiXCR, one entry per CDR3 protein. The sample lists some 340,000 distinct CDR3 sequences; roughly a tenth were seen once. The receptor comes from a young man who received the YFV17D yellow fever vaccine. Sample: CD4+ T cells sorted from PBMCs, taken 45 days after the yellow fever booster vaccination. The chain joins TRBV2 to TRBJ2-7; D is unclear. CDR3: CASSEAAAEQYV. Here the CDR3 DNA reads TGTGCCAGCAGTGAAGCGGCGGCCGAGCAGTACGTC.